Below are 3 T cell receptor beta chains sequenced from a single sample in a study of blood T cell repertoires in COVID-19. Some clones are missing from TCRdb's copy, which holds only in-frame ones; the method was immunoSEQ multiplex PCR. The data show fewer than 600,000 clones, roughly 90% seen once. Sequenced input: PBMCs or T cells enriched from blood (not recorded which). Receptors originate from a woman aged 40-49 years who had recovered from COVID-19.

V gene TRBV7-8 combines with J gene TRBJ1-6, with 8 bases aligning to TRBD1. J lost 6 bases, V lost 5 bases, and 3 bases had no gene match. This CDR3 has 14 amino acids. Germline assignment: CDR1 SGHVS and CDR2 FQNEAQ. CDR3 nucleotides: TGTGCCAGCAGCCCTGGACAGGGTAATTCACCCCTCCACTTT. This translates into CASSPGQGNSPLHF.

The V call is TRBV24-1, the J call TRBJ2-2; possible D gene TRBD2, 6 bases. CDR3 length equals 13 residues. Germline V gene data show CDR1 as KGHDR and CDR2 as SFDVKD. V lost 11 bases to trimming and J lost 1 base, with 10 bases between them. CDR3 sequence: CAIGTQNTGELFF. CDR3 nucleotide sequence: TGTGCCATAGGGACTCAGAACACCGGGGAGCTGTTTTTT.

This chain connects TRBV18 to TRBJ1-4; no clear D. V lost 2 bases and J 8 bases, leaving 12 bases between the germline ends. Germline-derived CDR1 and CDR2 are KGHSH and LQKENI. CDR3 size: 14 residues. CDR3 DNA: TGTGCCAGCTCACCAACAGTCTGGGAGGAAAAACTGTTTTTT. Its translation: CASSPTVWEEKLFF.